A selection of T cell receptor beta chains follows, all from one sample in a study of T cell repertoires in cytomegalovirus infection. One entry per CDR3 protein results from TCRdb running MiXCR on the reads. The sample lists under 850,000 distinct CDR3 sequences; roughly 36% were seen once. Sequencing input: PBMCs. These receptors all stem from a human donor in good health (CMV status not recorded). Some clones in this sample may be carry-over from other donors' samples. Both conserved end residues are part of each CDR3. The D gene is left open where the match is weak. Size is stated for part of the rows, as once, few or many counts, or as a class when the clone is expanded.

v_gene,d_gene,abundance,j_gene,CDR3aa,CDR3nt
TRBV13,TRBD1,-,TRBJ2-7,CASSRGTGVEQYF,TGTGCCAGCAGCCGCGGGACAGGGGTCGAGCAGTACTTC
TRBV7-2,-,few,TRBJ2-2,CASSRQVVGELFF,TGTGCCAGCAGCCGACAGGTAGTCGGGGAGCTGTTTTTT
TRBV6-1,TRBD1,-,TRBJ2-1,CASSMGQGFNEQFF,TGTGCCAGCAGTATGGGACAGGGATTCAATGAGCAGTTCTTC
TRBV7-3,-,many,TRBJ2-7,CASSLTAGASYEQYF,TGTGCCAGCAGCTTAACCGCAGGAGCCTCCTACGAGCAGTACTTC
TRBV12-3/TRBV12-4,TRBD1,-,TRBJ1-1,CASSSNRDRGQGAEAFF,TGTGCCAGCAGTTCGAACCGGGACAGGGGGCAGGGGGCTGAAGCTTTCTTT
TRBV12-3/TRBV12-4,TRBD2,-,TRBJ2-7,CASSLTSGLAPYEQYF,TGTGCCAGCAGTCTAACTTCGGGACTAGCGCCCTACGAGCAGTACTTC
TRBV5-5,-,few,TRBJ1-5,CASSGTVSNQPQHF,TGTGCCAGCAGCGGAACAGTTAGCAATCAGCCCCAGCATTTT
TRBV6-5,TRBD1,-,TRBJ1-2,CASSSTGLSGYTF,TGTGCCAGCAGCTCGACAGGGCTTAGCGGCTACACCTTC
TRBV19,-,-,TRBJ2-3,CASSIAHTDRQYF,TGTGCCAGTAGTATAGCACACACAGATAGGCAGTATTTT
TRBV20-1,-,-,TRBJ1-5,CSARSIDRLNQPQHF,TGCAGTGCTAGATCCATAGACAGACTCAATCAGCCCCAGCATTTT
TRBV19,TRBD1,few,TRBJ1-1,CASSIFGTGGEHTEAFF,TGTGCCAGTAGTATATTCGGGACAGGAGGAGAGCACACTGAAGCTTTCTTT
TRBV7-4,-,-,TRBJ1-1,CASSFGMNTEYFF,TGTGCCAGCAGCTTCGGGATGAACACTGAATATTTCTTT
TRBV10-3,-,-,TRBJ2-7,CAISAIWDDSYEQYF,TGTGCCATCAGTGCCATTTGGGACGACTCCTACGAGCAGTACTTC
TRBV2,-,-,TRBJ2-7,CASSEAGASYEQYF,TGTGCCAGCAGTGAAGCGGGGGCCTCCTACGAGCAGTACTTC
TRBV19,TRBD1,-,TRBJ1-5,CASSDPRNGQDGNQPQHF,TGTGCCAGTAGTGACCCGAGAAACGGACAGGACGGCAATCAGCCCCAGCATTTT
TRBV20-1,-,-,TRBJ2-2,CSARDIPNPNTGELFF,TGCAGTGCTAGAGATATTCCCAACCCCAACACCGGGGAGCTGTTTTTT
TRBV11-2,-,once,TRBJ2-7,CASSLGASEYEQYF,TGTGCCAGCAGCTTAGGGGCTAGCGAGTACGAGCAGTACTTC
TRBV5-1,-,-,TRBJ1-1,CASSLTTWKKDTEAFF,TGCGCCAGCAGCTTAACCACATGGAAGAAGGACACTGAAGCTTTCTTT
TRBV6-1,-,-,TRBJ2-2,CASSPQEGANTGELFF,TGTGCCAGCAGTCCCCAGGAGGGGGCGAACACCGGGGAGCTGTTTTTT
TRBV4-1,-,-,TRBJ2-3,CASSWEGVGTDTQYF,TGCGCCAGCAGCTGGGAAGGCGTAGGCACAGATACGCAGTATTTT
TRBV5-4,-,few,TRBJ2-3,CASSLAEPSTDTQYF,TGTGCCAGCAGCTTAGCGGAGCCTAGCACAGATACGCAGTATTTT
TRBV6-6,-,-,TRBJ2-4,CASSYSPPRGLAKNIQYF,TGTGCCAGCAGTTATTCCCCACCCAGGGGACTAGCCAAAAACATTCAGTACTTC
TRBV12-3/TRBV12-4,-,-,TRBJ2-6,CASGSRPHFRSGANVLTF,TGTGCCAGCGGATCGCGGCCTCACTTTCGCTCTGGGGCCAACGTCCTGACTTTC
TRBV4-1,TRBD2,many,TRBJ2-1,CASSQGASGGPDEQFF,TGCGCCAGCAGCCAAGGGGCCAGCGGGGGCCCCGATGAGCAGTTCTTC
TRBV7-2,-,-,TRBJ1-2,CASSLAYGNGYTF,TGTGCCAGCAGCTTAGCTTATGGGAATGGCTACACCTTC
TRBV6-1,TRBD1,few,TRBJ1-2,CASRAIGQGPYGYTF,TGTGCCAGCAGAGCCATCGGACAGGGCCCCTATGGCTACACCTTC
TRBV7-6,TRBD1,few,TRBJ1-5,CASSLGRTGNSNQPQHF,TGTGCCAGCAGCTTAGGTCGGACAGGAAATAGCAATCAGCCCCAGCATTTT
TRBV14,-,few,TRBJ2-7,CASSQDMWEQYF,TGTGCCAGCAGCCAAGATATGTGGGAGCAGTACTTC
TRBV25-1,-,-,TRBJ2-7,CASTPGTHYEQYF,TGTGCCAGCACCCCAGGGACCCACTACGAGCAGTACTTC
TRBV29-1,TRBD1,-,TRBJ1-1,CSVARQGNTEAFF,TGCAGCGTTGCGAGACAGGGGAACACTGAAGCTTTCTTT
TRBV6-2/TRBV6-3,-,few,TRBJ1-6,CASSYSNNANSPLHF,TGTGCCAGCAGTTACTCGAACAACGCGAATTCACCCCTCCACTTT
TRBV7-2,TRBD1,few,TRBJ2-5,CASSPDRGIQETQYF,TGTGCCAGCAGCCCGGACAGGGGTATCCAAGAGACCCAGTACTTC
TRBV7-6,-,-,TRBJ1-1,CASSDRGRYTEAFF,TGTGCCAGCAGCGACCGAGGTAGATACACTGAAGCTTTCTTT
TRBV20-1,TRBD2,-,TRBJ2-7,CSALADYAYEQYF,TGCAGTGCCCTAGCGGATTATGCCTACGAGCAGTACTTC
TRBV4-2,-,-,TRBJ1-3,CASSQEPWGGNTIYF,TGTGCCAGCAGCCAAGAGCCATGGGGTGGAAACACCATATATTTT
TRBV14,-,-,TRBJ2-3,CASSQAQASRRDTQYF,TGTGCCAGCAGCCAAGCTCAGGCGTCCCGCCGGGATACGCAGTATTTT
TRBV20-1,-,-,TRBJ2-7,CSGHRVTSYEQYF,TGCAGTGGCCACAGGGTGACCTCCTACGAGCAGTACTTC
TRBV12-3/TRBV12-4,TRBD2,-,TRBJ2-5,CASSLRGGREQETQYF,TGTGCCAGCAGTTTACGCGGTGGGCGGGAGCAAGAGACCCAGTACTTC
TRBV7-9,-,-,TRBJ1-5,CASSFSDRLNQPQHF,TGTGCCAGCAGTTTTTCCGACAGACTAAATCAGCCCCAGCATTTT
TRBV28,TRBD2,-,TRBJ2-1,CASSFNPGLERNEQFF,TGTGCCAGCAGTTTCAATCCGGGACTAGAACGCAATGAGCAGTTCTTC
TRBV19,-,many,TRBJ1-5,CASSIPQVGNQPQHF,TGTGCCAGTAGTATACCCCAGGTGGGCAATCAGCCCCAGCATTTT